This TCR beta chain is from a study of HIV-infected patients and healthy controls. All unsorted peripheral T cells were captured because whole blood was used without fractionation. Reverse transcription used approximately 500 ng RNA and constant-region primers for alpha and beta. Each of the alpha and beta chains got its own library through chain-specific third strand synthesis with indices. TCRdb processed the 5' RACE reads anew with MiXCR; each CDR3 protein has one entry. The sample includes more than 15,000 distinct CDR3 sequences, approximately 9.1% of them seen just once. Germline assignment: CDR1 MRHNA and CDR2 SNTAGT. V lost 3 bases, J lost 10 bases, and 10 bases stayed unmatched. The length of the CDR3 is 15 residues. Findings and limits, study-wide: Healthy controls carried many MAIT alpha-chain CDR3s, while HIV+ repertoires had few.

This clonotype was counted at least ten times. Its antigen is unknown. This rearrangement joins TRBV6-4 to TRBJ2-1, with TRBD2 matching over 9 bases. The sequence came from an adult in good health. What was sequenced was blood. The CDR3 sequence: CASSEGVAGVKEQFF. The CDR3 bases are TGTGCCAGCAGTGAGGGGGTAGCGGGAGTTAAGGAGCAGTTCTTC.